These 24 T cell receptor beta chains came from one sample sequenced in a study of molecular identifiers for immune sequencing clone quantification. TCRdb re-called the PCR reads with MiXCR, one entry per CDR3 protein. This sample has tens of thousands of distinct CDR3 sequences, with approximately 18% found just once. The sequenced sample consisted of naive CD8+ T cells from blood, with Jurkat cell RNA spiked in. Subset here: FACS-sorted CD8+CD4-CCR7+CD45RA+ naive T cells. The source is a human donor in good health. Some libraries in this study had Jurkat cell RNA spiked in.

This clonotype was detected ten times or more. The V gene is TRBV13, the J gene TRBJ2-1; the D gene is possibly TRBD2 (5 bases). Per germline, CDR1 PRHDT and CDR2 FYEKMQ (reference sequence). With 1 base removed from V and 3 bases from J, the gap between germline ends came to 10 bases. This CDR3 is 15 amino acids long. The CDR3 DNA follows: TGTGCCAGCAGCTTAGAGAGCGGACTCTACAATGAGCAGTTCTTC. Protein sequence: CASSLESGLYNEQFF.

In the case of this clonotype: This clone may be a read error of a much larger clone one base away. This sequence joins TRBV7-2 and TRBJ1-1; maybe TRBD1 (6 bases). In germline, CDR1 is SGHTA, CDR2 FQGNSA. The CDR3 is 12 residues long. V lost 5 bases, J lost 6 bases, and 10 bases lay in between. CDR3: CASSATGPEAFF. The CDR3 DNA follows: TGTGCCAGCAGCGCGACAGGACCTGAAGCTTTCTTT.

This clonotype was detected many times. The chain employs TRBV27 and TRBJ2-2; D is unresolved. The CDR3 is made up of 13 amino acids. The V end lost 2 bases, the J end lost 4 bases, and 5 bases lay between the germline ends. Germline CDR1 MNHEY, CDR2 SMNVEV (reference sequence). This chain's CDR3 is CASSLGVTGELFF. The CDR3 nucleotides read TGTGCCAGCAGTTTAGGTGTCACCGGGGAGCTGTTTTTT.

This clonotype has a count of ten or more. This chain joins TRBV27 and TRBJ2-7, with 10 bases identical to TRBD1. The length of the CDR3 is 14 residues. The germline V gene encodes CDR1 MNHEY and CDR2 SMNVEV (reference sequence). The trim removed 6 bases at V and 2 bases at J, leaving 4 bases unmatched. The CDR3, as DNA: TGTGCCAGCAGATGGGGGACAGGGGCCTACGAGCAGTACTTC. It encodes CASRWGTGAYEQYF.

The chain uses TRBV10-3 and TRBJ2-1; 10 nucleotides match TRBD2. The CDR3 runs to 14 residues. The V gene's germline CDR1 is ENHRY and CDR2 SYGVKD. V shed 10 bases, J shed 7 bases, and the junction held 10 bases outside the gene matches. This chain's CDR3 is CATGLAAVENEQFF. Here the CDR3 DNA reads TGTGCCACCGGACTAGCGGCAGTGGAGAATGAGCAGTTCTTC.

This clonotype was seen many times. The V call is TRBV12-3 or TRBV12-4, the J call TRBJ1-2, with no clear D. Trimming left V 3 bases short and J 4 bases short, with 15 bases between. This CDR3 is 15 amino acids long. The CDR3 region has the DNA TGTGCCAGCAGTTTGGGCGCGGGCCTTCTCTATGGCTACACCTTC. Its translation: CASSLGAGLLYGYTF.

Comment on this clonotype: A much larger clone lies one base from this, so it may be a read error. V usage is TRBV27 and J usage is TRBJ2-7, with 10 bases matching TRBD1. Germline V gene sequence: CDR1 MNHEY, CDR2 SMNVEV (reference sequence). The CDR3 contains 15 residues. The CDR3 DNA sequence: TGTGCCGGCAGTCCAGGACAGGGGGGATTCTACGAGCAGTACTTC. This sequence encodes CAGSPGQGGFYEQYF.

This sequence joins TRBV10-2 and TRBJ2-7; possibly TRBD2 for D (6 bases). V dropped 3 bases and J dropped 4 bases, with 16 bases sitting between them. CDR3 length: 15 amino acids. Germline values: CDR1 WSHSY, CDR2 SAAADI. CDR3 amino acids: CASSDVAEGSYEQYF. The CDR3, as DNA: TGCGCCAGCAGTGATGTAGCGGAGGGCTCTTACGAGCAGTACTTC.

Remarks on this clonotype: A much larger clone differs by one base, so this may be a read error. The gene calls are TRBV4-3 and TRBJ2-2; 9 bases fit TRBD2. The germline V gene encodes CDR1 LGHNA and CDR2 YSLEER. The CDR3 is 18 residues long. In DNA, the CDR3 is TGCGCCAGCAGCCAAGATCTTGTAGCGGGAGAGCACACCGGGGGGCTGTTTTTT. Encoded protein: CASSQDLVAGEHTGGLFF.

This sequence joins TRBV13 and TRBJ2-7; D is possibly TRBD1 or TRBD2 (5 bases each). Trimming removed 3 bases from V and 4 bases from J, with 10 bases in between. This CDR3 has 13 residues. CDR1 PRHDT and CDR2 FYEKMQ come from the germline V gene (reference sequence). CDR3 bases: TGTGCCAGCAGCTTGGGGGAAATATACGAGCAGTACTTC. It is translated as CASSLGEIYEQYF.

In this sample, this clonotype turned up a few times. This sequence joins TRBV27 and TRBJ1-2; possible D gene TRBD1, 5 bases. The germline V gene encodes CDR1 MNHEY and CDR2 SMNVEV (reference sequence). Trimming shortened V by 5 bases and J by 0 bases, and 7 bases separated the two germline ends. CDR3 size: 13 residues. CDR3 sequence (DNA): TGTGCCAGCAGTACAGGCGCTAACTATGGCTACACCTTC. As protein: CASSTGANYGYTF.

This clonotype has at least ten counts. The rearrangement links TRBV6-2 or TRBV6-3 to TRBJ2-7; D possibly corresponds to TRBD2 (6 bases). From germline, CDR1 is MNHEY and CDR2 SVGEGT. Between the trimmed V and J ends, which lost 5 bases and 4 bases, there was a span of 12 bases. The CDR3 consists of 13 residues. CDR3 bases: TGTGCCAGCAGTGCGGGACGGCCATACGAGCAGTACTTC. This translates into CASSAGRPYEQYF.

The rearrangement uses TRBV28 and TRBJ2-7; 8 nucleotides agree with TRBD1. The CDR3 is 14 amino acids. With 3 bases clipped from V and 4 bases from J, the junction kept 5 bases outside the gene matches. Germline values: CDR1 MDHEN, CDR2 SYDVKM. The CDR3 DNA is TGTGCCAGCAGTTTGCCAGGGGGCGATTACGAGCAGTACTTC. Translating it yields CASSLPGGDYEQYF.

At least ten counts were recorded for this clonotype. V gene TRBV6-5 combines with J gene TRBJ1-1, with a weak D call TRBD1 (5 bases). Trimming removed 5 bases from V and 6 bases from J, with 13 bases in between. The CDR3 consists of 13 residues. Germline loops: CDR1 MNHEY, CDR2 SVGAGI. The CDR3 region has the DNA TGTGCCAGCAGTCTGGCAGGGTTTTCTGAAGCTTTCTTT. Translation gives CASSLAGFSEAFF.

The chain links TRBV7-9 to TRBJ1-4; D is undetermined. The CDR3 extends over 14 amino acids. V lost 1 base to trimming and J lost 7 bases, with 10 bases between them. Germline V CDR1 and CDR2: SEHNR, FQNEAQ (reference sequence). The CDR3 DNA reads TGTGCCAGCAGCTTAGGTGCGGGGTTTGAAAAACTGTTTTTT. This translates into CASSLGAGFEKLFF. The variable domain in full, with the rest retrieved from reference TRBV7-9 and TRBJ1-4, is DTGVSQNPRHKITKRGQNVTFRCDPISEHNRLYWYRQTLGQGPEFLTYFQNEAQLEKSRLLSDRFSAERPKGSFSTLEIQRTEQGDSAMYLCASSLGAGFEKLFFGSGTQLSVL.

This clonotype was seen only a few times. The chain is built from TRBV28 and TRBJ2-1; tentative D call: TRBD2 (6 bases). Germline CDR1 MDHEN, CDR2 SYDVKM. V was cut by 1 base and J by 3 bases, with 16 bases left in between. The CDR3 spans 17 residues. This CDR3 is CASSLLIAERSYNEQFF. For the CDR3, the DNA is TGTGCCAGCAGTTTATTAATAGCGGAAAGGAGCTACAATGAGCAGTTCTTC.

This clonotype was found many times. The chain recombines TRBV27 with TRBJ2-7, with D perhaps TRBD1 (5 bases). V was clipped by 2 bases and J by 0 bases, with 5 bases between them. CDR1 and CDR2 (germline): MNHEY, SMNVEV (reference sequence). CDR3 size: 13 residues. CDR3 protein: CASSLGASYEQYF. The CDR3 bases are TGTGCCAGCAGTTTAGGGGCCTCCTACGAGCAGTACTTC.

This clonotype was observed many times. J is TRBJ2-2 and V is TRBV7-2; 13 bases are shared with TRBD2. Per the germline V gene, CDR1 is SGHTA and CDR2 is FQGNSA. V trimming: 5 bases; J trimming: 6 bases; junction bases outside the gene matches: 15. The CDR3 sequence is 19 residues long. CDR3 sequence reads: CASSPGLGGLAGSPGELFF. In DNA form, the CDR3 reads TGTGCCAGCAGCCCGGGATTAGGGGGACTAGCGGGATCTCCCGGGGAGCTGTTTTTT.

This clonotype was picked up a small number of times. This CDR3 is CASSELAGGSDTQYF. The CDR3 coding sequence is TGTGCCAGCTCAGAACTAGCGGGAGGCTCAGATACGCAGTATTTT. This chain links TRBV18 with TRBJ2-3, with TRBD2 matching 12 bases. Per germline, CDR1 KGHSH and CDR2 LQKENI. The CDR3 is 15 residues long. Trimming cost V 5 bases and J 4 bases; bases outside gene matches: 4.

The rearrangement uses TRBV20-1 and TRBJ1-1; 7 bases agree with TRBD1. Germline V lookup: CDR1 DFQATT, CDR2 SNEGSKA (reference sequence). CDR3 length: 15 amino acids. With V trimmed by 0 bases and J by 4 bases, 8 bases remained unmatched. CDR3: CSARDWTGVTTEAFF. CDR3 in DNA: TGCAGTGCTAGAGACTGGACAGGTGTAACCACTGAAGCTTTCTTT.

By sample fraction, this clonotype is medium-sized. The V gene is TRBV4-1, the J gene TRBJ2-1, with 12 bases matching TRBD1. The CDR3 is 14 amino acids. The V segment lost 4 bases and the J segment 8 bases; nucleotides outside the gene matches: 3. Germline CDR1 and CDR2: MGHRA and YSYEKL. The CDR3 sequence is CASSPGTGGDEQFF. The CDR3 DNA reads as TGCGCCAGCAGCCCAGGGACAGGGGGCGATGAGCAGTTCTTC.

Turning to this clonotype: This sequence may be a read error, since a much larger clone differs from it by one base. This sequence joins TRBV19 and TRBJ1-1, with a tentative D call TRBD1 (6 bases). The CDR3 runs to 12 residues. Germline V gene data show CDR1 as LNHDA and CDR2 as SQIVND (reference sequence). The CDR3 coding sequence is TGTGCCGGTAGTATTACGGCAGGGGCGGCTTTCTTT. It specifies CAGSITAGAAFF.

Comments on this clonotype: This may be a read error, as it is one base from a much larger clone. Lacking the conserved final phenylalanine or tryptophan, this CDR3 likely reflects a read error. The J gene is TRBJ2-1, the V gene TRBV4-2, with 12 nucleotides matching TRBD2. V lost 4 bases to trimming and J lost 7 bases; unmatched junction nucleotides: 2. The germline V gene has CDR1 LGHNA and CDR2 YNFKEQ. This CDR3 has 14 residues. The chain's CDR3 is CASSRLAGDNEQFS. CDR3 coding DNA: TGTGCCAGCAGCCGACTAGCGGGAGATAATGAGCAGTTCTCC.

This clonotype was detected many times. CDR3 in amino acids: CATSDHAGYTQYF. As DNA, the CDR3 is TGTGCCACCAGTGATCATGCTGGCTATACGCAGTATTTT. This rearrangement joins TRBV24-1 to TRBJ2-3; D ambiguous. The germline V and J ends were trimmed by 3 bases and 7 bases, with 10 bases remaining between them. CDR1 and CDR2 from the germline V gene are KGHDR and SFDVKD. This CDR3 has 13 residues.